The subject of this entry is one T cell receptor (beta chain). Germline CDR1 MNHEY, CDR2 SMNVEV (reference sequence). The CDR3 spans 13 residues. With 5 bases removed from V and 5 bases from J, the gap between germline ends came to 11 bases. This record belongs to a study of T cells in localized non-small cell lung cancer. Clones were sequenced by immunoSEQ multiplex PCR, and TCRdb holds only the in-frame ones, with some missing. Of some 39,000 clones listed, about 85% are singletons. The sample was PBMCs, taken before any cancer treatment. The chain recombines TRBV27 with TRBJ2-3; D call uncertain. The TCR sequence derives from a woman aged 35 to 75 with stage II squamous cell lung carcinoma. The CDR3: CASSLQTLDTQYF. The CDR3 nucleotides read TGTGCCAGCAGTCTCCAGACGCTAGATACGCAGTATTTT.